Sequencing of this T cell receptor (beta chain) was carried out in a study of cytomegalovirus exposure and HLA in healthy donors. CDR3 length: 14 residues. Per germline, CDR1 MGHRA and CDR2 YSYEKL. V dropped 0 bases and J dropped 4; count of bases not matched to a gene: 2. A multiplex PCR was run with 60 Vbeta primers and 13 Jbeta primers. Sequencing was performed with immunoSEQ multiplex PCR; in TCRdb, only in-frame clones are kept and a portion is missing. The sample has some 130,000 clones, around 70% seen once. Sequenced material: PBMCs. This receptor was identified in a woman aged 60 to 75 in good health and CMV-seropositive. The chain couples TRBV4-1 to TRBJ2-7, with 8 bases aligning to TRBD1. CDR3 bases: TGCGCCAGCAGCCAAGACACAGGGGGGTACGAGCAGTACTTC. It yields the protein CASSQDTGGYEQYF.